This TCR beta chain was captured by sequencing in a study of blood T cells in healthy people across ages. Study-wide points: Roughly linear declines in TCR beta diversity per million T cells occurred with age.

Worth noting for this clonotype: As yet, its antigen is unknown.

Alongside a J-beta primer mix, a sample-barcoded 5' primer served in a second PCR lasting roughly 7 to 12 cycles. In TCRdb, the 5' RACE reads were re-called with MiXCR into one record per CDR3 protein. The data show approximately 830,000 distinct CDR3 sequences, 55% to 65% seen once. V shed 2 bases, J shed 2 bases, and the junction held 11 bases outside the gene matches. Germline CDR1 reads SGHTA; CDR2 reads FQGTGA. The CDR3 sequence is 18 residues long. The TCR comes from a man aged 25 to 40 in good health. The chain has TRBV7-3 and TRBJ2-3, with 9 positions matching TRBD2. Sequencing input: blood. Here the CDR3 reads CASSLDSLTSGITDTQYF. CDR3 coding DNA: TGTGCCAGCAGCTTAGATAGCCTGACTAGCGGAATCACAGATACGCAGTATTTT.